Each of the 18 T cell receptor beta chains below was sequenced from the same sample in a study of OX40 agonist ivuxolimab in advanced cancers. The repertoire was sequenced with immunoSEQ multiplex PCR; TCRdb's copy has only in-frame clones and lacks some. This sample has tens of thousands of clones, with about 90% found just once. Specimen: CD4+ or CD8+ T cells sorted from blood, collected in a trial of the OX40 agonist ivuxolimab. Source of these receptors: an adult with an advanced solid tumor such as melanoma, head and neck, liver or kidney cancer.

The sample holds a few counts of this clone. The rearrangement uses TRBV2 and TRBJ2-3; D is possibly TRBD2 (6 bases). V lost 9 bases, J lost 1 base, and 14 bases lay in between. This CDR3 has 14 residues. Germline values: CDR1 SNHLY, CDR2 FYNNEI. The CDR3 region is CARGGLLRTDTQYF. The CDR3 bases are TGTGCCAGGGGAGGTTTGTTGCGCACAGATACGCAGTATTTT.

CDR3 DNA sequence: TGTGCCAGCAATCAGGGGTTGAACACTGAAGCTTTCTTT. This translates into CASNQGLNTEAFF. The chain joins TRBV25-1 to TRBJ1-1; D might be TRBD1 (6 bases). This CDR3 comprises 13 residues. V lost 7 bases, J lost 0 bases, and 9 bases lay in between. CDR1 and CDR2 from the germline V gene are MGHDK and SYGVNS.

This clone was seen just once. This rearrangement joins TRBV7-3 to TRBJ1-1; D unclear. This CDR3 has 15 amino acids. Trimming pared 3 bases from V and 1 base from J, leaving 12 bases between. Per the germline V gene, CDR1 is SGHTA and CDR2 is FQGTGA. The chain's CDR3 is CASSFIRGKNTEAFF. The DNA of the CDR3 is TGTGCCAGCAGCTTCATCCGAGGGAAGAACACTGAAGCTTTCTTT.

CDR3 bases: TGCGCCAGCAGCCAGACGCCGGGACAGGGCAACGAGCAGTACTTC. It yields the protein CASSQTPGQGNEQYF. The chain joins TRBV4-1 to TRBJ2-7; 9 bases agree with TRBD1. The CDR3 runs 15 residues. The germline V gene encodes CDR1 MGHRA and CDR2 YSYEKL. Unmatched junction bases numbered 8, after V lost 3 bases and J lost 5 bases.

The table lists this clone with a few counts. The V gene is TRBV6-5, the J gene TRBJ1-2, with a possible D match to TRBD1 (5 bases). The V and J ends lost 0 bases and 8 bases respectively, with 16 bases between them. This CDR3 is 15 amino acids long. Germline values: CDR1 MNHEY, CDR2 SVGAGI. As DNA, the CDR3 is TGTGCCAGCAGTTACTCGATCGCCGCAGGGAAAGGCTACACCTTC. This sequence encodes CASSYSIAAGKGYTF.

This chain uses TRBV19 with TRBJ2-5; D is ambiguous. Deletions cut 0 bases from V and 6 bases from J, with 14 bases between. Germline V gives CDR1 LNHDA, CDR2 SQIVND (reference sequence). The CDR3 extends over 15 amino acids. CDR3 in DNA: TGTGCCAGTAGTATAGATAGTGGTAGTCGACAGACCCAGTACTTC. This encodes CASSIDSGSRQTQYF.

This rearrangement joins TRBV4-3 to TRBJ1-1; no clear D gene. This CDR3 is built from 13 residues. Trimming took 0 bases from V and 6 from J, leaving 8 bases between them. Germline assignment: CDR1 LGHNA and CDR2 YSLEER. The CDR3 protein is CASSQEGIPEAFF. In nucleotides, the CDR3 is TGCGCCAGCAGCCAAGAGGGTATCCCTGAAGCTTTCTTT.

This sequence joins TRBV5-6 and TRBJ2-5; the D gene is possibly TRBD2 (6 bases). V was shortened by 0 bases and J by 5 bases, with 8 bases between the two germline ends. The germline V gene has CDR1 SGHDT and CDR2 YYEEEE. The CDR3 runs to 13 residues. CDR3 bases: TGTGCCAGCAGCTTGGCTGGGGGGGAGACCCAGTACTTC. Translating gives CASSLAGGETQYF.

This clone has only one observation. The CDR3 DNA reads TGTGCCAGCAGTGCCTTCCCCGGGGGATCCTACGAGCAGTACTTC. This encodes CASSAFPGGSYEQYF. V is TRBV6-1 and J is TRBJ2-7; tentatively, D is TRBD2 (6 bases). This CDR3 has 15 amino acids. CDR1 and CDR2 (germline): MNHNS, SASEGT. With 4 bases removed from V and 1 base from J, the gap between germline ends came to 14 bases.

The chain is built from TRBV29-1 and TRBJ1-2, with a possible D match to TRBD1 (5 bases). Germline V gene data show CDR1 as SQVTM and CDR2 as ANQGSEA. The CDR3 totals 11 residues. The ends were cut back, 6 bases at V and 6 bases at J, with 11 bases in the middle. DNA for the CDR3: TGCAGCGTACCCAGGGAGGATGGCTACACCTTC. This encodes CSVPREDGYTF. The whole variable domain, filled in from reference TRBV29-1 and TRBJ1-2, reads SAVISQKPSRDICQRGTSLTIQCQVDSQVTMMFWYRQQPGQSLTLIATANQGSEATYESGFVIDKFPISRPNLTFSTLTVSNMSPEDSSIYLCSVPREDGYTFGSGTRLTVV.

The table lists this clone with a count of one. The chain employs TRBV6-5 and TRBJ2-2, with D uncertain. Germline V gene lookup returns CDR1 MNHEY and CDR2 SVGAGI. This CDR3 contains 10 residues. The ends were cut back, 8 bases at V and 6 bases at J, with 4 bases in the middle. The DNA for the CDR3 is TGTGCCAGCGGATCCGGGGAGCTGTTTTTT. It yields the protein CASGSGELFF.

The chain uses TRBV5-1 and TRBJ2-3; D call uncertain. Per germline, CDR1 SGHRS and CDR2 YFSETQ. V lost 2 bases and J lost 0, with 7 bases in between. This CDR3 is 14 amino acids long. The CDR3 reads CASSLQISTDTQYF. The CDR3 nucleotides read TGCGCCAGCAGCTTACAAATTAGCACAGATACGCAGTATTTT. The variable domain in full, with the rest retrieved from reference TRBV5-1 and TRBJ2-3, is KAGVTQTPRYLIKTRGQQVTLSCSPISGHRSVSWYQQTPGQGLQFLFEYFSETQRNKGNFPGRFSGRQFSNSRSEMNVSTLELGDSALYLCASSLQISTDTQYFGPGTRLTVL.

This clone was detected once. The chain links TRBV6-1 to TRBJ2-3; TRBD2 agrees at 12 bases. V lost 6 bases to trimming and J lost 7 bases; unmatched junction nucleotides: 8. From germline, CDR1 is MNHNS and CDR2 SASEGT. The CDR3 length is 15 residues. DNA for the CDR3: TGTGCCAGCAGGGAACCGGGACTAGCGGGTTATACGCAGTATTTT. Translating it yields CASREPGLAGYTQYF.

CDR3 residues: CACTRGTDLHEQYF. CDR3 sequence (DNA): TGTGCCTGTACCAGGGGGACTGATCTCCACGAGCAGTACTTC. The genes are TRBV30 and TRBJ2-7; D may be TRBD1 (7 bases). The length of the CDR3 is 14 residues. The ends were cut back, 6 bases at V and 5 bases at J, with 20 bases in the middle. In germline, CDR1 is GTSNPN, CDR2 SVGIG (reference sequence).

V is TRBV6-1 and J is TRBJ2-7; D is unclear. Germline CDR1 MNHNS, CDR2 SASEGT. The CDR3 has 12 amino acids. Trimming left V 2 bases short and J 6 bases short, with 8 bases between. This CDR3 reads CASSEMIGEQYF. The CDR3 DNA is TGTGCCAGCAGTGAAATGATAGGCGAGCAGTACTTC.

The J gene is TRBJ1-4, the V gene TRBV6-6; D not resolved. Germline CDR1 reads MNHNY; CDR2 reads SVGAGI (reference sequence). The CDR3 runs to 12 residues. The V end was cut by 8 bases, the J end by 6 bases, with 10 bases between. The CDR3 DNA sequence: TGTGCCAGCGGCCAAGGACATGAAAAACTGTTTTTT. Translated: CASGQGHEKLFF.

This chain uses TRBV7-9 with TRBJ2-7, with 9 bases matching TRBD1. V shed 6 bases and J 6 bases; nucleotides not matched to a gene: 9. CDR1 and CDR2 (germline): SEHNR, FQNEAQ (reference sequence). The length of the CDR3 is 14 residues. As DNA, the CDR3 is TGTGCCAGCAGGGCTCCGGGACAGGGCGTCGAGCAGTACTTC. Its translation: CASRAPGQGVEQYF.

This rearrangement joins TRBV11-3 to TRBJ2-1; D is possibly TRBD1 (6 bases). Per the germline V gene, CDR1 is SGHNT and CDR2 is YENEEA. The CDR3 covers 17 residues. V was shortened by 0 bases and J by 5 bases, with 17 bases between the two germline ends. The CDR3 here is CASSLDREEGVDNEQFF. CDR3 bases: TGTGCCAGCAGCTTAGACAGGGAAGAGGGGGTGGACAATGAGCAGTTCTTC.